Below are 26 T cell receptor beta chains sequenced from a single sample in a study of shared clonotypes between healthy human individuals. Here immunoSEQ multiplex PCR was the method, and the copy in TCRdb shows in-frame clones only, minus some. The table includes 2 million to 2.5 million clones, less than 95% detected once. The sample taken for sequencing was naive CD4+ T cells from PBMCs. Subset here: CD45RA+ positively selected. The receptors derive from a man younger than 35 in good health. Some clones in this sample may be carry-over from other donors' samples.

The chain recombines TRBV11-3 with TRBJ2-5, with D perhaps matching TRBD1 or TRBD2 (6 bases each). CDR3 length equals 13 residues. Germline-derived CDR1 and CDR2 are SGHNT and YENEEA. V was pared by 6 bases and J by 5 bases, with 13 bases between. CDR3 sequence: CASSWGAMETQYF. CDR3 bases: TGTGCCAGCAGTTGGGGGGCCATGGAGACCCAGTACTTC. Using reference TRBV11-3 and TRBJ2-5 for the parts outside the CDR3, the full variable domain is EAGVVQSPRYKIIEKKQPVAFWCNPISGHNTLYWYLQNLGQGPELLIRYENEEAVDDSQLPKDRFSAERLKGVDSTLKIQPAELGDSAVYLCASSWGAMETQYFGPGTRLLVL.

This clone has more than one count but fewer than ten. The same CDR3 arises from other DNA sequences in this sample as well. The rearrangement links TRBV18 to TRBJ1-1; D is unclear. Per germline, CDR1 KGHSH and CDR2 LQKENI. Trimming took 3 bases from V and 3 from J, leaving 8 bases between them. The CDR3 has 13 residues. DNA for the CDR3: TGTGCCAGCTCACCGAGCCTAGACACTGAAGCTTTCTTT. Protein: CASSPSLDTEAFF.

V and J are TRBV7-7 and TRBJ2-2, with a tentative D call TRBD2 (6 bases). Trimming pared 10 bases from V and 2 bases from J, leaving 14 bases between. The CDR3 extends over 14 amino acids. Germline V gene data show CDR1 as SSHAT and CDR2 as FNYEAQ (reference sequence). The CDR3 coding sequence is TGTGCCACAGCCGGGAGACAAAACACCGGGGAGCTGTTTTTT. It is translated as CATAGRQNTGELFF.

This clone came up once. This chain uses TRBV4-3 with TRBJ1-2; 7 bases match TRBD1. Per germline, CDR1 LGHNA and CDR2 YSLEER. The ends lost 3 bases at V and 0 bases at J; junction bases unmatched: 4. This CDR3 region has 15 residues. For the CDR3, the DNA is TGCGCCAGCAGCCAGACAGGGCAAGCTAACTATGGCTACACCTTC. The encoded protein is CASSQTGQANYGYTF.

The rearrangement links TRBV6-5 to TRBJ2-3, with unresolved D. From germline, CDR1 is MNHEY and CDR2 SVGAGI. This CDR3 spans 16 amino acids. The germline V and J ends were trimmed by 0 bases and 3 bases, with 13 bases remaining between them. The CDR3 spells CASSYSKGFGTDTQYF. CDR3 DNA sequence: TGTGCCAGCAGTTACTCGAAGGGTTTTGGGACAGATACGCAGTATTTT.

The chain carries TRBV9 and TRBJ2-7; possibly TRBD2 for D (6 bases). V lost 0 bases to trimming and J lost 2 bases, with 9 bases between them. CDR3 size: 14 residues. Looked up from germline, CDR1 is SGDLS and CDR2 is YYNGEE. The DNA of the CDR3 is TGTGCCAGCAGCGTAGTTAGCGGAGCCTACGAGCAGTACTTC. Protein product: CASSVVSGAYEQYF.

The chain recombines TRBV18 with TRBJ2-5; D uncertain. The CDR3 is made up of 14 amino acids. CDR1 is KGHSH and CDR2 is LQKENI in the germline V gene. V dropped 3 bases and J dropped 5 bases, with 13 bases sitting between them. As DNA, the CDR3 is TGTGCCAGCTCACCGAGTCCCTCGAGGGAGACCCAGTACTTC. This gives the protein CASSPSPSRETQYF.

The J gene is TRBJ2-6, the V gene TRBV7-9; a weak D match, TRBD1 (6 bases). The CDR3 is made up of 17 amino acids. Trimming stripped 4 bases from V and 0 bases from J, with 13 bases between. The germline V gene has CDR1 SEHNR and CDR2 FQNEAQ (reference sequence). CDR3 region: CASSSGTPSSGANVLTF. Written as DNA, the CDR3 is TGTGCCAGCAGCTCCGGGACACCTTCCTCTGGGGCCAACGTCCTGACTTTC.

The chain joins TRBV9 to TRBJ2-2; maybe TRBD1 (6 bases). V lost 4 bases, J lost 3 bases, and 19 bases lay in between. This CDR3 has 17 residues. The germline gives CDR1 SGDLS, CDR2 YYNGEE. CDR3 in DNA: TGTGCCAGCAGCCGCGACTTGATCGGACAGCACACCGGGGAGCTGTTTTTT. Amino acid sequence: CASSRDLIGQHTGELFF.

The V and J genes are TRBV10-3 and TRBJ1-5; no clear D. Deletions cut 2 bases from V and 4 bases from J, with 15 bases between. The CDR3 is 16 residues long. Looked up from germline, CDR1 is ENHRY and CDR2 is SYGVKD. For the CDR3, the DNA is TGTGCCATCAGTGAGGCAGACCCGGCGGGAAATCAGCCCCAGCATTTT. Amino acids: CAISEADPAGNQPQHF.

This chain uses TRBV6-6 with TRBJ2-5, with D perhaps TRBD2 (6 bases). Trimming pared 2 bases from V and 5 bases from J, leaving 12 bases between. CDR3 length equals 14 residues. CDR1 MNHNY and CDR2 SVGAGI come from the germline V gene (reference sequence). The CDR3 spells CASSYGGAGETQYF. As DNA, the CDR3 is TGTGCCAGCAGTTACGGCGGGGCAGGGGAGACCCAGTACTTC.

The chain couples TRBV10-3 to TRBJ1-2, with TRBD1 matching over 7 bases. Germline V CDR1 and CDR2: ENHRY, SYGVKD. There are 15 residues in the CDR3. V lost 7 bases and J lost 4; bases outside the gene matches: 12. The CDR3 is CAIKDRGTATYGYTF. CDR3 coding DNA: TGTGCCATCAAGGATAGAGGGACAGCCACCTATGGCTACACCTTC.

The CDR3 DNA reads as TGTGCCAGCAGCTTAGAGGGCGAGCAGTACTTC. This translates into CASSLEGEQYF. The chain links TRBV11-3 to TRBJ2-5; no definite D call. The end of the DNA fits TRBJ2-7 better, so the J call may be wrong. This CDR3 region has 11 residues. CDR1 is SGHNT and CDR2 is YENEEA in the germline V gene.

This chain uses TRBV6-1 with TRBJ2-7; 10 bases are shared with TRBD1. Germline V CDR1 and CDR2: MNHNS, SASEGT. The junction had 8 bases not matched to a gene; V was cut back by 6 bases and J by 3 bases. The CDR3 is 15 amino acids. This chain's CDR3 is CASSATGTGDYEQYF. In nucleotides, the CDR3 is TGTGCCAGCAGCGCAACCGGGACAGGGGACTACGAGCAGTACTTC.

The rearrangement joins TRBV11-2 to TRBJ2-7; 8 nucleotides align to TRBD2. The CDR3 contains 18 residues. Trimming took 4 bases from V and 4 from J; bases not matched to a gene: 18. Looked up from germline, CDR1 is SGHAT and CDR2 is FQNNGV. CDR3 in amino acids: CASSSYLPGLGDRYEQYF. The CDR3 nucleotides read TGTGCCAGCAGCTCATACCTACCGGGACTAGGGGATCGATACGAGCAGTACTTC.

The chain recombines TRBV7-7 with TRBJ2-5; D gene uncertain. The CDR3 has 14 amino acids. The germline V gene encodes CDR1 SSHAT and CDR2 FNYEAQ (reference sequence). With 0 bases removed from V and 4 bases from J, the gap between germline ends came to 9 bases. The CDR3 loop is CASSLAIQSETQYF. The CDR3 nucleotides read TGTGCCAGCAGCTTAGCGATCCAGTCAGAGACCCAGTACTTC.

This clone was seen a few times. The V and J genes are TRBV25-1 and TRBJ1-1, with a tentative D call TRBD1 (6 bases). The CDR3 extends over 14 amino acids. Germline-derived CDR1 and CDR2 are MGHDK and SYGVNS. V lost 1 base and J 5 bases, leaving 11 bases between the germline ends. The DNA of the CDR3 is TGTGCCAGCAGTGAATTCGGGGGGCAAACTGAAGCTTTCTTT. Protein product: CASSEFGGQTEAFF. The full variable domain, rest sourced from reference TRBV25-1 and TRBJ1-1, is EADIYQTPRYLVIGTGKKITLECSQTMGHDKMYWYQQDPGMELHLIHYSYGVNSTEKGDLSSESTVSRIRTEHFPLTLESARPSHTSQYLCASSEFGGQTEAFFGQGTRLTVV.

This chain connects TRBV5-1 to TRBJ2-3; 9 bases line up with TRBD2. This CDR3 spans 16 amino acids. Germline lookup yields CDR1 SGHRS and CDR2 YFSETQ. V shed 5 bases and J 5 bases; nucleotides not matched to a gene: 12. CDR3 coding DNA: TGCGCCAGCAGTTTCGCATTAGCGGGAGAGGGAGATACGCAGTATTTT. Amino acid sequence: CASSFALAGEGDTQYF.

The V and J genes are TRBV7-8 and TRBJ2-7; 9 bases are shared with TRBD1. The CDR3 is 15 amino acids. CDR1 is SGHVS, CDR2 FQNEAQ, per germline. V shed 5 bases and J 6 bases; nucleotides not matched to a gene: 11. CDR3 nucleotides: TGTGCCAGCAGCCCCGGGACAGGGAGCTATGGCGAGCAGTACTTC. Translating it yields CASSPGTGSYGEQYF.

The CDR3: CASSLIGSSGNTIYF. CDR3 sequence (DNA): TGTGCCAGCAGCTTAATCGGTAGCTCTGGAAACACCATATATTTT. The rearrangement joins TRBV7-2 to TRBJ1-3; D uncertain. The V gene's germline CDR1 is SGHTA and CDR2 FQGNSA. The ends were cut back, 2 bases at V and 0 bases at J, with 8 bases in the middle. The CDR3 is made up of 15 amino acids.

J is TRBJ2-1 and V is TRBV28, with 11 bases lining up with TRBD2. Germline V gene data show CDR1 as MDHEN and CDR2 as SYDVKM. This CDR3 is built from 15 residues. The trim removed 5 bases at V and 11 bases at J, leaving 11 bases unmatched. The DNA for the CDR3 is TGTGCCAGCAGTCCCACTGGGGGACTAGCGGTACAGCAGTTCTTC. It encodes CASSPTGGLAVQQFF.

Concerning this clone: Other DNA sequences of this sample code for an identical CDR3. The chain carries TRBV18 and TRBJ2-7, with TRBD1 matching over 7 bases. The CDR3 sequence is 14 residues long. V lost 3 bases to trimming and J lost 3 bases; unmatched junction nucleotides: 5. CDR1 is KGHSH and CDR2 is LQKENI in the germline V gene. The CDR3 spells CASSPGTVNYEQYF. CDR3 DNA sequence: TGTGCCAGCTCACCTGGGACAGTAAACTACGAGCAGTACTTC.

The V and J genes are TRBV18 and TRBJ1-5; no reliable D call. The CDR3 length is 11 residues. V lost 2 bases to trimming and J lost 12 bases, with 8 bases between them. Germline V gene data show CDR1 as KGHSH and CDR2 as LQKENI. The CDR3 DNA reads as TGTGCCAGCTCACCAAACACGGTCCAGCATTTT. Translation gives CASSPNTVQHF.

V gene TRBV20-1 combines with J gene TRBJ2-5, with D unresolved. The tail of the sequence fits TRBJ2-7 better, so the J call may be wrong. The CDR3 is 10 residues long. Germline values: CDR1 DFQATT, CDR2 SNEGSKA (reference sequence). The CDR3 sequence: CSVGQFEQYF. CDR3 bases: TGCAGTGTGGGTCAATTCGAGCAGTACTTC.

This chain uses TRBV11-3 with TRBJ2-7; TRBD2 matches at 11 bases. The J segment lost 9 bases and the V segment lost 5 bases, leaving 15 bases of the junction unmatched. The CDR3 loop spans 16 amino acids. Germline loops: CDR1 SGHNT, CDR2 YENEEA. The CDR3 DNA reads as TGTGCCAGCAGCGACGGACTAGCGGGCTTCCCCGGCGGGCAGTACTTC. Encoded protein: CASSDGLAGFPGGQYF.

V and J are TRBV9 and TRBJ2-7; a possible D gene is TRBD1 (5 bases). The CDR3 spans 16 residues. V gave up 5 bases and J gave up 2 bases, with 20 bases separating them. Germline V lookup: CDR1 SGDLS, CDR2 YYNGEE. The CDR3 nucleotides read TGTGCCAGCAGTAAAATGGGGCAGGGAAGACCCTACGAGCAGTACTTC. It is translated as CASSKMGQGRPYEQYF. Full variable domain (outside the CDR3, taken from reference TRBV9 and TRBJ2-7): DSGVTQTPKHLITATGQRVTLRCSPRSGDLSVYWYQQSLDQGLQFLIQYYNGEERAKGNILERFSAQQFPDLHSELNLSSLELGDSALYFCASSKMGQGRPYEQYFGPGTRLTVT.